This T cell receptor beta chain emerged from a study of kidney transplant recipient with SARS-CoV-2 infection. Trimming left V 5 bases short and J 6 bases short, with 22 bases between. The CDR3 consists of 16 residues. CDR1 is MDHEN, CDR2 SYDVKM, per germline. This clonotype was observed a handful of times. In TCRdb, the reads were re-called with MiXCR into one record per CDR3 protein. This sample has 200,000 to 250,000 distinct CDR3 sequences, with around 26% found just once. This sample comprised a blood sample, obtained at baseline and between days 110 and 120 from a kidney transplant recipient. The sequence came from a young adult male patient who had COVID-19 and was a kidney transplant recipient. Some T cells may originate from the graft donor. The rearrangement links TRBV28 to TRBJ2-5; a weak D match, TRBD2 (5 bases). In DNA form, the CDR3 reads TGTGCCAGCAGTCGAAAAGACCTCCTAGCCCGACAGACCCAGTACTTC. Protein sequence: CASSRKDLLARQTQYF.